The T cell receptor (beta chain) under discussion was sequenced for a study of T cell repertoires in cytomegalovirus infection. About the study: Peptides in the study included HLA-C-restricted and HLA-B-restricted CMV epitopes. An indication of both CMV infection and matching HLA type came from public TCR beta signatures.

A remark on this clonotype: Its antigen is unknown.

One entry per CDR3 protein results from TCRdb running MiXCR on the reads. Of 300,000 or so distinct CDR3 sequences in the sample, around a quarter were seen once. Study results and limitations: HLA-C-restricted, CMV-specific TCR beta clonotypes were dominant ex vivo.

The input for sequencing was cultured PBMCs, taken from culture after CMV antigen stimulation. The sequence was collected from a human donor in good health (CMV status not recorded). Some clones in this sample may be carry-over from other donors' samples.

The CDR3 bases are TGCAGTGCTAGGATATCCAGGACTAGCGGGAACAATGAGCAGTTCTTC. Its protein product is CSARISRTSGNNEQFF. The chain carries TRBV20-1 and TRBJ2-1; 12 nucleotides match TRBD2. CDR1 and CDR2 (germline): DFQATT, SNEGSKA (reference sequence). V was pared by 3 bases and J by 5 bases, with 8 bases of the junction left unmatched. The CDR3 totals 16 residues.